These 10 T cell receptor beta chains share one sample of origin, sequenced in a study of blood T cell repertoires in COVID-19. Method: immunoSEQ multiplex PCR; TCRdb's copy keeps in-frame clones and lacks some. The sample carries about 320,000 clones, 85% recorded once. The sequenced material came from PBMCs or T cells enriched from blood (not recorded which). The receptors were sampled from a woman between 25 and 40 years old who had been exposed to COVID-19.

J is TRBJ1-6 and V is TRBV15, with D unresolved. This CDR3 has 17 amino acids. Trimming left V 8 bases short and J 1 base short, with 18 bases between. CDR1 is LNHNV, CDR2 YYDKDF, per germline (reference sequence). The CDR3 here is CATESPGSSSYNSPLHF. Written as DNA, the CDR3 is TGTGCCACCGAAAGTCCGGGGTCCAGTTCCTATAATTCACCCCTCCACTTT.

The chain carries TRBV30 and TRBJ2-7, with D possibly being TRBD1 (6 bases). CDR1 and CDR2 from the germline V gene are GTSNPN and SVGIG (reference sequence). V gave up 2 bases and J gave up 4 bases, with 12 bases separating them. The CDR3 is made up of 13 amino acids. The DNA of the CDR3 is TGTGCCTGGAGTTCTACAGGGCAGTACGAGCAGTACTTC. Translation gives CAWSSTGQYEQYF.

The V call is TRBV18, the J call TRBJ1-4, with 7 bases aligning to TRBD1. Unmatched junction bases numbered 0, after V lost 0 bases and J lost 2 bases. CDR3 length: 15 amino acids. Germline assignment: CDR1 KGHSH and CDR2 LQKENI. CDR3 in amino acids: CASSPPRGTNEKLFF. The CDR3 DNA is TGTGCCAGCTCACCACCCAGGGGGACTAATGAAAAACTGTTTTTT. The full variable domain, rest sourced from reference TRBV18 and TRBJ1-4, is NAGVMQNPRHLVRRRGQEARLRCSPMKGHSHVYWYRQLPEEGLKFMVYLQKENIIDESGMPKERFSAEFPKEGPSILRIQQVVRGDSAAYFCASSPPRGTNEKLFFGSGTQLSVL.

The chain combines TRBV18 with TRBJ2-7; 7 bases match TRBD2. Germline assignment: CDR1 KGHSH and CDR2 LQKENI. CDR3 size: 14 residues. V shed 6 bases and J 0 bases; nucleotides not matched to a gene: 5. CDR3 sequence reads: CASSNPGGSYEQYF. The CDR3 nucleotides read TGTGCCAGCTCTAACCCGGGGGGCTCCTACGAGCAGTACTTC. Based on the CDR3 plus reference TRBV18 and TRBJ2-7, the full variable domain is NAGVMQNPRHLVRRRGQEARLRCSPMKGHSHVYWYRQLPEEGLKFMVYLQKENIIDESGMPKERFSAEFPKEGPSILRIQQVVRGDSAAYFCASSNPGGSYEQYFGPGTRLTVT.

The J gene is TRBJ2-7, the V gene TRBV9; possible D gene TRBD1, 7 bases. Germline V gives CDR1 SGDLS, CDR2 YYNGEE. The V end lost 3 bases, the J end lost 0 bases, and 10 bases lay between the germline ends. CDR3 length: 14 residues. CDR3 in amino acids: CASSGRDSSYEQYF. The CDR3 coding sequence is TGTGCCAGCAGCGGGAGGGACAGCTCCTACGAGCAGTACTTC.

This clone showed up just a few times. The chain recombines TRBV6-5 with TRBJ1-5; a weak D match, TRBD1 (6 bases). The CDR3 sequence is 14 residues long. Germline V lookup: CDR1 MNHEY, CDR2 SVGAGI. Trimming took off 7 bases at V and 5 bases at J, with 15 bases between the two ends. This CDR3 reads CASITGTQDQPQHF. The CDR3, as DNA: TGTGCCAGCATTACAGGGACCCAAGATCAGCCCCAGCATTTT.

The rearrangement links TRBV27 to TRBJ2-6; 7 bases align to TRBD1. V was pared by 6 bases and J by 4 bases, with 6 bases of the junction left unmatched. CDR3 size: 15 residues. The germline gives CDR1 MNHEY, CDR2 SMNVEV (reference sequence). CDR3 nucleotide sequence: TGTGCCAGCAGCTTACAGGGGTACGGGGCCAACGTCCTGACTTTC. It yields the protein CASSLQGYGANVLTF.

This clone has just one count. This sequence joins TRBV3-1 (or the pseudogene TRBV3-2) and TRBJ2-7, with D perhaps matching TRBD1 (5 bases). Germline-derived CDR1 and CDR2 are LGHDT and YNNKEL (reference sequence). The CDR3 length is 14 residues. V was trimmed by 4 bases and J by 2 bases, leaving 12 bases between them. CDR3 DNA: TGTGCCAGCAGCCCAGGGCCTGGGGCCTACGAGCAGTACTTC. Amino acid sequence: CASSPGPGAYEQYF.

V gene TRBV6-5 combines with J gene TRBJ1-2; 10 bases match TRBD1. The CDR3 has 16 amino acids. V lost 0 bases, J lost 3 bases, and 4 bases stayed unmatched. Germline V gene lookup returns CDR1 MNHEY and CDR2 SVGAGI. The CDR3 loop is CASSYSDRGRDYGYTF. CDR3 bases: TGTGCCAGCAGTTACTCGGACAGGGGGAGGGACTATGGCTACACCTTC.

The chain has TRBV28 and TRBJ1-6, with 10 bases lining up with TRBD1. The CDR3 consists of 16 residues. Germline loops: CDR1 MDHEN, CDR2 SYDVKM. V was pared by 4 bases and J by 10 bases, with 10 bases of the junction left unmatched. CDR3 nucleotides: TGTGCCAGCAGTTCTCCGGGACAGGGGATAACCTCACCCCTCCACTTT. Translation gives CASSSPGQGITSPLHF.